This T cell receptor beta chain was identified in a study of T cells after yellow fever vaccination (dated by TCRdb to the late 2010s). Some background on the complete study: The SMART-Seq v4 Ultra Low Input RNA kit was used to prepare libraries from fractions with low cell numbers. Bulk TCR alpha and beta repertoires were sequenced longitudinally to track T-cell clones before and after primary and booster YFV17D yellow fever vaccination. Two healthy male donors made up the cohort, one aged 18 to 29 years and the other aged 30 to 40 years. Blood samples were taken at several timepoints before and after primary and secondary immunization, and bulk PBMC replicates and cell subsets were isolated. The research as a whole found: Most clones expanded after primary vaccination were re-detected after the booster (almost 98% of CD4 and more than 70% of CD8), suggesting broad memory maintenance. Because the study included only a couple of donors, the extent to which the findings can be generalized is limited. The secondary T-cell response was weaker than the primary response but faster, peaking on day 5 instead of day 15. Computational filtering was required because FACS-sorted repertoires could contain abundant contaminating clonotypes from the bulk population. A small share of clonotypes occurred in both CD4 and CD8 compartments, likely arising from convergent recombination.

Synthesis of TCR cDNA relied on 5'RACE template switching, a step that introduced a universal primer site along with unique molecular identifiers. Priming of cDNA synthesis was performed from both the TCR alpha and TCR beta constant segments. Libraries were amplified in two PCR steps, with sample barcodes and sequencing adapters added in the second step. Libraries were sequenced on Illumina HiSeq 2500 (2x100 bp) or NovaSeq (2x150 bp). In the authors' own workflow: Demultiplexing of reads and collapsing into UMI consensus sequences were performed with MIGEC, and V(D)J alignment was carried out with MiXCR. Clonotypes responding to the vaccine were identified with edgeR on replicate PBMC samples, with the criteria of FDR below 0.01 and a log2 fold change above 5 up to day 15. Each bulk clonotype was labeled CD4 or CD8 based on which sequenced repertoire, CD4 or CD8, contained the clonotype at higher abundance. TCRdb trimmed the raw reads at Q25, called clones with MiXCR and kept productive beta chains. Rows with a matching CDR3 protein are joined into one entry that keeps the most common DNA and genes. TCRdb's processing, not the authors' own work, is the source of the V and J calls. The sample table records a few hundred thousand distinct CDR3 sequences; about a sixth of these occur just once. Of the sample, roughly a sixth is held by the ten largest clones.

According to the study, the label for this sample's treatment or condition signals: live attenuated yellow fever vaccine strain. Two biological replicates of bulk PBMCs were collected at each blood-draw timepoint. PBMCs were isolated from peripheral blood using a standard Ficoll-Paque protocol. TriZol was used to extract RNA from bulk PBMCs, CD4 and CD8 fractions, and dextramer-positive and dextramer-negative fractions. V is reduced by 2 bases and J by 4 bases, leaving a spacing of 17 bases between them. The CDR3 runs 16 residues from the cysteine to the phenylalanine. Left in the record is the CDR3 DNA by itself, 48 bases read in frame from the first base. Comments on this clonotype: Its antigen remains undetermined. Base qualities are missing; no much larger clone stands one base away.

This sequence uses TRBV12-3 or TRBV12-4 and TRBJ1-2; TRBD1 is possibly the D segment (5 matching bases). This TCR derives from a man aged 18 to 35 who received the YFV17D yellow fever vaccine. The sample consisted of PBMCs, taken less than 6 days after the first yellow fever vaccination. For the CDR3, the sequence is CASSLIGQGSGYGYTF. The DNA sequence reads TGTGCCAGCAGTTTAATCGGGCAGGGAAGCGGCTATGGCTACACCTTC.